Below are 8 T cell receptor beta chains sequenced from a single sample in a study of T-cell memory formation after mild COVID-19. TCRdb recomputed calls from the 5' RACE reads with MiXCR, one row per CDR3 protein. The sample contains 560,000 or so distinct CDR3 sequences, 15% to 20% of which appear only once. Sequenced sample: PBMCs or a T cell subset sorted from them (not recorded which). These receptor sequences come from an adult woman who had mild COVID-19 (a few samples of this study predate the infection). Cell type and time point are not known.

The chain is built from TRBV12-3 or TRBV12-4 and TRBJ1-5, with D perhaps TRBD1 (5 bases). The ends were cut back, 1 base at V and 5 bases at J, with 9 bases in the middle. CDR3 length equals 14 residues. CDR3 DNA sequence: TGTGCCAGCAGTTTAGAGGGGCCCTATCAGCCCCAGCATTTT. Its protein is CASSLEGPYQPQHF.

This chain links TRBV5-1 with TRBJ1-2, with D possibly TRBD1 on 6 matching bases. Looked up from germline, CDR1 is SGHRS and CDR2 is YFSETQ. Trimming pared 4 bases from V and 9 bases from J, leaving 13 bases between. This CDR3 is 12 amino acids long. CDR3 residues: CASSPGTQSYTF. Here the CDR3 DNA reads TGCGCCAGCAGCCCCGGGACACAAAGCTACACCTTC.

This clonotype has just a few counts. The chain joins TRBV5-1 to TRBJ2-6; D not certain. This CDR3 contains 16 residues. The V gene's germline CDR1 is SGHRS and CDR2 YFSETQ. V was shortened by 0 bases and J by 3 bases, with 10 bases between the two germline ends. The CDR3 reads CASSLAHLGGANVLTF. The CDR3 DNA reads as TGCGCCAGCAGCTTGGCACACCTTGGTGGGGCCAACGTCCTGACTTTC.

J is TRBJ2-7 and V is TRBV4-1; perhaps D is TRBD1 or TRBD2 (5 bases each). From germline, CDR1 is MGHRA and CDR2 YSYEKL. The V gene lost 1 base and the J gene lost 3 bases, with 13 bases spanning the gap. This CDR3 is built from 15 residues. Here the CDR3 DNA reads TGCGCCAGCAGCCAAGCCGGGACGACAAGCTACGAGCAGTACTTC. Translated: CASSQAGTTSYEQYF.

The chain is built from TRBV2 and TRBJ1-5; D possibly corresponds to TRBD1 (5 bases). The germline V gene encodes CDR1 SNHLY and CDR2 FYNNEI. Trimming took 7 bases from V and 6 from J, leaving 19 bases between them. CDR3 length equals 15 residues. CDR3 in DNA: TGTGCCAGCACGCGGGCAGGGAGAGTTAGTCAGCCCCAGCATTTT. It codes for CASTRAGRVSQPQHF.

This clonotype was detected many times. The V gene is TRBV5-1, the J gene TRBJ1-6; 10 positions match TRBD1. Looked up from germline, CDR1 is SGHRS and CDR2 is YFSETQ. V lost 1 base to trimming and J lost 10 bases; unmatched junction nucleotides: 5. The CDR3 is made up of 15 amino acids. CDR3 region: CASSLRTGGLSPLHF. Here the CDR3 DNA reads TGCGCCAGCAGCTTGCGGACAGGGGGATTGTCACCCCTCCACTTT.

The chain couples TRBV9 to TRBJ2-3; the match to TRBD2 covers 7 bases. CDR3 length equals 18 residues. V gave up 2 bases and J gave up 2 bases; unmatched junction bases: 14. Germline lookup yields CDR1 SGDLS and CDR2 YYNGEE. This CDR3 reads CASSVPRDGRETTDTQYF. CDR3 sequence (DNA): TGTGCCAGCAGCGTGCCCCGGGATGGGCGGGAGACCACAGATACGCAGTATTTT.

This clonotype was found once. The V call is TRBV3-1, the J call TRBJ2-1, with 16 bases identical to TRBD2. The germline CDR1 and CDR2 sequences are LGHDT and YNNKEL (reference sequence). With V trimmed by 4 bases and J by 11 bases, 11 bases remained unmatched. The CDR3 spans 17 residues. CDR3 sequence (DNA): TGTGCCAGCAGCCTCCAAACTGGGACTAGCGGGGGGGCGCAGCAGTTCTTC. This gives the protein CASSLQTGTSGGAQQFF.